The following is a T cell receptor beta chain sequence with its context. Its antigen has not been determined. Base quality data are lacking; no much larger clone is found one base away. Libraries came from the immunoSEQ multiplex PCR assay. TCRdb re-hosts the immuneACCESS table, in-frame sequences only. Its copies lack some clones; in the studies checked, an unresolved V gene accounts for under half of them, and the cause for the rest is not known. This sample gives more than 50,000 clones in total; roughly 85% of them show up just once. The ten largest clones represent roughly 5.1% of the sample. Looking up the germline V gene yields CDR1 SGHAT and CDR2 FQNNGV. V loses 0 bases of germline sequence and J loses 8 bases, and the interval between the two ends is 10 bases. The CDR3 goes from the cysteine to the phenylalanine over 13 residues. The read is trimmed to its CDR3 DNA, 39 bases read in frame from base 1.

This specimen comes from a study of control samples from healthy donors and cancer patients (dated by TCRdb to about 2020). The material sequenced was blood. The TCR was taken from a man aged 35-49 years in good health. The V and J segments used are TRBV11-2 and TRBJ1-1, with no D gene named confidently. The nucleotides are TGTGCCAGCAGCTTAGATAGGGAGGCAGAAGCTTTCTTT. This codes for CASSLDREAEAFF.